The 22 T cell receptor beta chains in this list originate from one sample, sequenced in a study of technical replicates of blood from a few donors. The protocol was immunoSEQ multiplex PCR, while the TCRdb copy is restricted to in-frame clones and leaves out a portion. The top ten hold roughly 0.25% of the sample, which has about 88,000 clones, around 93% seen once. The sample comprised T cells isolated from PBMCs. These receptors were collected from a human donor in good health.

The V call is TRBV19, the J call TRBJ2-7, with 8 bases identical to TRBD1. Trimming cost V 5 bases and J 2 bases; bases outside gene matches: 8. The germline CDR1 and CDR2 sequences are LNHDA and SQIVND (reference sequence). The CDR3 contains 15 residues. The CDR3 protein is CASSPGTGGTYEQYF. The CDR3 DNA sequence: TGTGCCAGTAGTCCCGGGACAGGAGGAACCTACGAGCAGTACTTC.

CDR3 coding DNA: TGTGCCACCAAAAGGGGGTCCACCGACTATGGCTACACCTTC. Translation: CATKRGSTDYGYTF. The chain carries TRBV6-5 and TRBJ1-2; TRBD1 might be the D (6 bases). V lost 10 bases and J 3 bases, leaving 18 bases between the germline ends. CDR1 is MNHEY and CDR2 is SVGAGI in the germline V gene. This CDR3 is built from 14 residues.

J is TRBJ1-3 and V is TRBV5-1; unclear D gene. Between the trimmed V and J ends, which lost 0 bases and 2 bases, there was a span of 6 bases. CDR3 length: 14 residues. CDR1 is SGHRS and CDR2 is YFSETQ in the germline V gene. The CDR3 DNA is TGCGCCAGCAGCTTGGCGACAACTGGAAACACCATATATTTT. This encodes CASSLATTGNTIYF.

The chain carries TRBV5-8 and TRBJ2-5, with D uncertain. V was cut by 0 bases and J by 3 bases, with 9 bases left in between. This CDR3 has 14 amino acids. Germline loops: CDR1 SGHTS, CDR2 YDEGEE. The CDR3 is CASSLGQLKETQYF. The CDR3 DNA follows: TGTGCCAGCAGCTTGGGGCAGTTGAAAGAGACCCAGTACTTC.

Only one count was recorded for this clone. The gene calls are TRBV27 and TRBJ2-1; 9 bases fit TRBD2. CDR1 MNHEY and CDR2 SMNVEV come from the germline V gene (reference sequence). This CDR3 comprises 15 residues. V was pared by 5 bases and J by 4 bases, with 6 bases of the junction left unmatched. CDR3 nucleotide sequence: TGTGCCAGCAGTCTTAGCGGGAGCGGGTACAATGAGCAGTTCTTC. It specifies CASSLSGSGYNEQFF.

This chain connects TRBV4-1 to TRBJ2-2; 8 bases align to TRBD2. Unmatched junction bases numbered 2, after V lost 2 bases and J lost 6 bases. The CDR3 length is 14 residues. CDR1 is MGHRA and CDR2 is YSYEKL in the germline V gene. CDR3 DNA: TGCGCCAGCAGCCAACTAGCGGGTCCCGGGGAGCTGTTTTTT. Its translation: CASSQLAGPGELFF.

The chain has TRBV7-6 and TRBJ2-5; weak D call: TRBD1 (5 bases). V was cut by 1 base and J by 2 bases, with 11 bases left in between. The CDR3 has 15 residues. Germline V gene lookup returns CDR1 SGHVS and CDR2 FNYEAQ. The CDR3 nucleotides read TGTGCCAGCAGCTTAGGGGTACAGGAACAAGAGACCCAGTACTTC. This gives the protein CASSLGVQEQETQYF.

This rearrangement joins TRBV5-1 to TRBJ1-1, with no clear D. V was shortened by 4 bases and J by 7 bases, with 14 bases between the two germline ends. The V gene's germline CDR1 is SGHRS and CDR2 YFSETQ. The CDR3 is 13 amino acids. This CDR3 reads CASSPPGFDEAFF. As DNA, the CDR3 is TGCGCCAGCAGCCCCCCGGGATTTGATGAAGCTTTCTTT. The complete variable domain, with remaining parts taken from reference TRBV5-1 and TRBJ1-1, reads KAGVTQTPRYLIKTRGQQVTLSCSPISGHRSVSWYQQTPGQGLQFLFEYFSETQRNKGNFPGRFSGRQFSNSRSEMNVSTLELGDSALYLCASSPPGFDEAFFGQGTRLTVV.

The chain couples TRBV9 to TRBJ1-3; D may be TRBD1 (5 bases). Per germline, CDR1 SGDLS and CDR2 YYNGEE. The CDR3 sequence is 15 residues long. V was cut by 1 base and J by 4 bases, with 12 bases left in between. CDR3 loop: CASSVRGGSGNTIYF. CDR3 nucleotides: TGTGCCAGCAGCGTACGGGGGGGTTCGGGAAACACCATATATTTT.

The chain couples TRBV29-1 to TRBJ1-1; no definite D call. Germline CDR1 reads SQVTM; CDR2 reads ANQGSEA. CDR3 size: 12 residues. V dropped 3 bases and J dropped 1 base, with 6 bases sitting between them. The CDR3 loop reads CSVDYENTEAFF. DNA for the CDR3: TGCAGCGTTGACTACGAGAACACTGAAGCTTTCTTT.

The rearrangement links TRBV6-1 to TRBJ2-3, with 9 bases aligning to TRBD2. Germline V gene data show CDR1 as MNHNS and CDR2 as SASEGT. J lost 2 bases, V lost 2 bases, and 8 bases had no gene match. CDR3 length: 17 residues. The CDR3 DNA reads as TGTGCCAGCAGTGAATCAGCGGGAGGATCCTCCACAGATACGCAGTATTTT. Protein product: CASSESAGGSSTDTQYF.

V and J are TRBV5-1 and TRBJ1-2; D perhaps matches TRBD1 (5 bases). From germline, CDR1 is SGHRS and CDR2 YFSETQ. The CDR3 runs to 13 residues. V was shortened by 0 bases and J by 6 bases, with 9 bases between the two germline ends. The chain's CDR3 is CASSLAREDGYTF. CDR3 sequence (DNA): TGCGCCAGCAGCTTGGCCAGGGAAGATGGCTACACCTTC.

The chain employs TRBV7-9 and TRBJ1-1, with 8 bases matching TRBD1. The CDR3 contains 14 residues. Trimming removed 1 base from V and 6 bases from J; junction bases left unmatched: 4. Per germline, CDR1 SEHNR and CDR2 FQNEAQ (reference sequence). The CDR3 nucleotides read TGTGCCAGCAGCTTAGAATTACAGGGGGCTGAAGCTTTCTTT. Its translation: CASSLELQGAEAFF. Complete variable domain (other parts from reference TRBV7-9 and TRBJ1-1): DTGVSQNPRHKITKRGQNVTFRCDPISEHNRLYWYRQTLGQGPEFLTYFQNEAQLEKSRLLSDRFSAERPKGSFSTLEIQRTEQGDSAMYLCASSLELQGAEAFFGQGTRLTVV.

This chain uses TRBV27 with TRBJ2-7; TRBD1 matches at 10 bases. With V trimmed by 2 bases and J by 9 bases, 4 bases remained unmatched. Looked up from germline, CDR1 is MNHEY and CDR2 is SMNVEV (reference sequence). The CDR3 sequence is 13 residues long. For the CDR3, the DNA is TGTGCCAGCAGTTTAGGGACAGGGGTAGGGCAGTACTTC. It specifies CASSLGTGVGQYF.

In this sample, this clone turned up once. V and J are TRBV5-1 and TRBJ1-2, with 9 bases lining up with TRBD1. The germline V gene has CDR1 SGHRS and CDR2 YFSETQ. Germline trimming cut 4 bases from V and 8 bases from J; bases unmatched to any gene: 12. This CDR3 contains 15 residues. CDR3 in DNA: TGCGCCAGCAGCAAAGGGTCCCGGGACAGGGACGGCTACACCTTC. Encoded protein: CASSKGSRDRDGYTF.

This chain connects TRBV27 to TRBJ1-5; D perhaps matches TRBD1 (5 bases). V was shortened by 6 bases and J by 11 bases, with 14 bases between the two germline ends. Looked up from germline, CDR1 is MNHEY and CDR2 is SMNVEV (reference sequence). The CDR3 runs to 12 residues. The CDR3: CASRTSGGAQHF. The DNA of the CDR3 is TGTGCCAGCAGGACATCCGGGGGGGCCCAGCATTTT.

The chain joins TRBV5-4 to TRBJ1-1; no clear D gene. Germline-derived CDR1 and CDR2 are SGHNT and YYREEE (reference sequence). This CDR3 contains 13 residues. V was pared by 4 bases and J by 1 base, with 8 bases between. The CDR3 DNA is TGTGCCAGCAGCACAGACCCGAACACTGAAGCTTTCTTT. Protein product: CASSTDPNTEAFF.

The gene calls are TRBV25-1 and TRBJ2-1, with D tentatively TRBD2 (6 bases). Germline CDR1 reads MGHDK; CDR2 reads SYGVNS. The CDR3 has 15 residues. The V end lost 1 base, the J end lost 2 bases, and 9 bases lay between the germline ends. The CDR3 DNA sequence: TGTGCCAGCAGTGAATTGGAGCGGGCCTACAATGAGCAGTTCTTC. This translates into CASSELERAYNEQFF. The full variable domain, its missing parts supplied by reference TRBV25-1 and TRBJ2-1, is EADIYQTPRYLVIGTGKKITLECSQTMGHDKMYWYQQDPGMELHLIHYSYGVNSTEKGDLSSESTVSRIRTEHFPLTLESARPSHTSQYLCASSELERAYNEQFFGPGTRLTVL.

The chain uses TRBV6-6 and TRBJ2-1, with D possibly being TRBD2 (6 bases). The CDR3 is 15 residues long. The germline CDR1 and CDR2 sequences are MNHNY and SVGAGI (reference sequence). Trimming stripped 4 bases from V and 5 bases from J, with 15 bases between. The CDR3 is CASSLGTLRNNEQFF. For the CDR3, the DNA is TGTGCCAGCAGTTTAGGGACTCTTCGTAACAATGAGCAGTTCTTC.

The chain links TRBV5-6 to TRBJ2-6; D is uncertain. The V end was cut by 3 bases, the J end by 0 bases, with 4 bases between. The length of the CDR3 is 14 residues. Germline V gene data show CDR1 as SGHDT and CDR2 as YYEEEE. The CDR3 region is CASSSSSGANVLTF. CDR3 DNA: TGTGCCAGCAGCTCCAGCTCTGGGGCCAACGTCCTGACTTTC.

CDR3 DNA sequence: TGTGCCAGCAGCGTTTCCCCTCCAGGGTCCGGAAACACCATATATTTT. This encodes CASSVSPPGSGNTIYF. The chain combines TRBV7-9 with TRBJ1-3, with D possibly TRBD1 on 5 matching bases. The V gene lost 5 bases and the J gene lost 4 bases, with 18 bases spanning the gap. Germline V gene lookup returns CDR1 SEHNR and CDR2 FQNEAQ (reference sequence). This CDR3 has 16 amino acids.

This chain joins TRBV7-2 and TRBJ2-7, with TRBD2 identical over 11 bases. J was trimmed by 2 bases and V by 3 bases; bases with no gene match: 0. CDR3 length: 14 amino acids. Germline-derived CDR1 and CDR2 are SGHTA and FQGNSA. The CDR3 nucleotides are TGTGCCAGCAGCTTGACTAGCGGGACCTACGAGCAGTACTTC. It codes for CASSLTSGTYEQYF.